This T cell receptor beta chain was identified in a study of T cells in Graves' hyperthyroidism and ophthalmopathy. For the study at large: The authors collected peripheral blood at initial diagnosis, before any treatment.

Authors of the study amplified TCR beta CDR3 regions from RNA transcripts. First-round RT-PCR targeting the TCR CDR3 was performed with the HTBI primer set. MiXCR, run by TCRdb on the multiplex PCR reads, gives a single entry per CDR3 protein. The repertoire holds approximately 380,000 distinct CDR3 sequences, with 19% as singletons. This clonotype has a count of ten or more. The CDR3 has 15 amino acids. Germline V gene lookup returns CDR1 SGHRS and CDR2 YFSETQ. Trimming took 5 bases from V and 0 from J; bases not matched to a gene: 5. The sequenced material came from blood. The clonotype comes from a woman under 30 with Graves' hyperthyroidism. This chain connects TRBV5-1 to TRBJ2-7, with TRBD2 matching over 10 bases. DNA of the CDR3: TGCGCCAGCAGTCAAGGACTAGCGGACTCCTACGAGCAGTACTTC. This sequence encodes CASSQGLADSYEQYF.